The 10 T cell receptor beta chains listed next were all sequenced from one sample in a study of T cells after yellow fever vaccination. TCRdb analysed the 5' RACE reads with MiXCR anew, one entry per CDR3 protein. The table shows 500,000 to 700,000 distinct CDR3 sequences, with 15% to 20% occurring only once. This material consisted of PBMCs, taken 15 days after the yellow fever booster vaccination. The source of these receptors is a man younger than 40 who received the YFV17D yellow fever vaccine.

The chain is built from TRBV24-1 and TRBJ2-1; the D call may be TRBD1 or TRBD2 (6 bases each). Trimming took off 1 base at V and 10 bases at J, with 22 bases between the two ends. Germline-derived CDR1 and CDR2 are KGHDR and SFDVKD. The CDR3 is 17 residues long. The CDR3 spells CATSDFRGGTTKWEQFF. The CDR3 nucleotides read TGTGCCACCAGTGATTTCAGGGGCGGGACAACCAAATGGGAGCAGTTCTTC.

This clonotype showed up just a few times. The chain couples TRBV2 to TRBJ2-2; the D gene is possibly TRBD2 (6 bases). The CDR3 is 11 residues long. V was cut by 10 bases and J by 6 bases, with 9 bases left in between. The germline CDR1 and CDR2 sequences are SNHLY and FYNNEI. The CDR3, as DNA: TGTGCCATAGGGGAGGCCGGGGAGCTGTTTTTT. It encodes CAIGEAGELFF.

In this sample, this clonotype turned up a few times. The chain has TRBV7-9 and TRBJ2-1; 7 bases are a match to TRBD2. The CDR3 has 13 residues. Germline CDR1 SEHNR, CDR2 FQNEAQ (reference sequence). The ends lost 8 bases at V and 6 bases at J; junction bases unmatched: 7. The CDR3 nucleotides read TGTGCCAGCCGCTCAACGGGAGGCAATGAGCAGTTCTTC. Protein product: CASRSTGGNEQFF. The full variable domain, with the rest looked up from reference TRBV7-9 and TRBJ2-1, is DTGVSQNPRHKITKRGQNVTFRCDPISEHNRLYWYRQTLGQGPEFLTYFQNEAQLEKSRLLSDRFSAERPKGSFSTLEIQRTEQGDSAMYLCASRSTGGNEQFFGPGTRLTVL.

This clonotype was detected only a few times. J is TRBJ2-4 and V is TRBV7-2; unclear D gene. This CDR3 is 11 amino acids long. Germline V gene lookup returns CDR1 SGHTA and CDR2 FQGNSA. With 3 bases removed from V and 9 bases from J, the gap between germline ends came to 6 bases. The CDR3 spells CASSLYGIQYF. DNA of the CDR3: TGTGCCAGCAGCTTGTACGGCATTCAGTACTTC.

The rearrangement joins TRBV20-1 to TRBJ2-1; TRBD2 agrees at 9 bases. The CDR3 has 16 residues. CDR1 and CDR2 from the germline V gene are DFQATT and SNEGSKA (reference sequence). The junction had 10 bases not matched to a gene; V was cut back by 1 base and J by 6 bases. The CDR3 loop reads CSARAGLAGNVNEQFF. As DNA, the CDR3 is TGCAGTGCTAGAGCTGGGCTAGCGGGAAATGTCAATGAGCAGTTCTTC.

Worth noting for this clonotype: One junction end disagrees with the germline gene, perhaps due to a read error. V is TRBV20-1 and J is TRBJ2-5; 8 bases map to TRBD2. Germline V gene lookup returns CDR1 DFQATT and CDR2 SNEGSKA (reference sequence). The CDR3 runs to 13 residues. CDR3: CSKGLGRGETLYF. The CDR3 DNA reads TGCAGTAAGGGACTAGGGCGGGGCGAGACCCTGTACTTC.

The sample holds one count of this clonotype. CDR3 in amino acids: CSAGDRGGQETQYF. CDR3 nucleotides: TGCAGTGCGGGAGACAGGGGAGGACAAGAGACCCAGTACTTC. V gene TRBV20-1 combines with J gene TRBJ2-5, with TRBD1 matching 8 bases. Trimming took 6 bases from V and 2 from J; bases not matched to a gene: 8. This CDR3 is 14 amino acids long. Germline V gene sequence: CDR1 DFQATT, CDR2 SNEGSKA (reference sequence).

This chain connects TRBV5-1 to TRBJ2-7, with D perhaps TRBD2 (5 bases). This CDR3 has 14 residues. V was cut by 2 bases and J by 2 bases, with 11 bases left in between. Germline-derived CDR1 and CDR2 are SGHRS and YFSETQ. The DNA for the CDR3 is TGCGCCAGCAGCTTAGGCCAACTAGCCTACGAGCAGTACTTC. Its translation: CASSLGQLAYEQYF.

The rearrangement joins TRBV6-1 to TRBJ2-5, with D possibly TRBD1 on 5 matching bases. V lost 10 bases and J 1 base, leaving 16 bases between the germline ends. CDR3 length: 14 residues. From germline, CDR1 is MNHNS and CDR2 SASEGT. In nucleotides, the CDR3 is TGTGCCAACCAACCTAAGCAGGGCCAAGAGACCCAGTACTTC. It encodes CANQPKQGQETQYF.

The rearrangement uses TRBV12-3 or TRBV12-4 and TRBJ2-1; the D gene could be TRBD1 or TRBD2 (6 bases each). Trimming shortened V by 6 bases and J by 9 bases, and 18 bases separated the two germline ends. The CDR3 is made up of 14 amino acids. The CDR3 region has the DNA TGTGCCAGCAGCGGGGGCAGGGGTTCGGGTGAGCAGTTCTTC. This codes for CASSGGRGSGEQFF.